This T cell receptor (beta chain) was retrieved from a study of control samples from healthy donors and cancer patients (dated by TCRdb to the early 2020s). The library relied on the immunoSEQ multiplex PCR assay. What TCRdb holds here is the immuneACCESS table cut down to in-frame rearrangements. Part of the clones is not present; checked against another copy, under half of the missing clones reflect an unresolved V gene, and the others are unexplained. The sample table holds some 130,000 clones, of which approximately 94% were seen once. Together, the top ten hold 3.6% of the sample. The CDR3 spans 14 residues, from the cysteine through the phenylalanine. Kept here is only the CDR3 DNA, which spans 42 bases and is read in frame from base 1. From the germline V gene, CDR1 is SNHLY and CDR2 is FYNNEI. V lost 4 bases and J lost 4 bases; the stretch between them is 10 bases long. A note on this clone: Its antigen is unknown. Per-base qualities were not stored, and no clone one base away is much larger.

Recombination linked TRBV2 to TRBJ2-2, with no confidently assigned D gene. The receptor was isolated from a man aged 25 to 40 in good health. Sequencing was performed on blood. The bases read TGTGCCAGCAGTGTATTTGACCGCACCGGGGAGCTGTTTTTT. The encoded protein is CASSVFDRTGELFF. The reference TRBV2 and TRBJ2-2 proteins fill in what lies around the CDR3, so the full variable domain reads EPEVTQTPSHQVTQMGQEVILRCVPISNHLYFYWYRQILGQKVEFLVSFYNNEISEKSEIFDDQFSVERPDGSNFTLKIRSTKLEDSAMYFCASSVFDRTGELFFGEGSRLTVL.